The rows below give T cell receptor beta chains drawn from one sample of a study of blood T cell repertoires in COVID-19. The assay was immunoSEQ multiplex PCR, and TCRdb's table has in-frame clones only and misses some. The sample yields some 65,000 clones, around 85% seen once. The specimen was peripheral blood. These receptors originate from an older woman with acute or convalescent COVID-19. Both conserved end residues are part of each CDR3.

TRBJ1-1 TRBV5-8 CASSFRGAFF
TRBJ1-1 TRBV28 CATGRGANTEAFF
TRBJ1-3 TRBV7-2 CASSLVWSSGNTIYF
TRBJ1-3 TRBV7-2 CASSQEAGNTIYF
TRBJ1-2 TRBV2 CASSESNYGYTF
TRBJ2-3 TRBV7-9 CASSLVARFTDTQYF
TRBJ1-2 TRBV7-5 CVRSTHRGQGFGYTF
TRBJ2-3 TRBV20-1 CSASTGAGGTQYF
TRBJ2-7 TRBV2 CASSEISGYYEQYF
TRBJ2-1 TRBV18 CASSPQSVNEQFF